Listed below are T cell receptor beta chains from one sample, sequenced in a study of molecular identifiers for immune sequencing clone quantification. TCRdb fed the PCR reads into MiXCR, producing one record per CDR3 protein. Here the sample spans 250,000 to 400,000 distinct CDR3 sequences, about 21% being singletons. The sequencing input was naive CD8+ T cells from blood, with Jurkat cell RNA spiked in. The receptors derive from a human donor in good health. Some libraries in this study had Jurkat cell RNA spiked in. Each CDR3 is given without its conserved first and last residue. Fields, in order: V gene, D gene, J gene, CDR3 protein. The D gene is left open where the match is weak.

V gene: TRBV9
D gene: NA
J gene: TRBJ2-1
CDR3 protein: ASSGREFSIQESDEQF

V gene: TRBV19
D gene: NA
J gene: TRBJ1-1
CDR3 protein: ASSTTSVRGAF

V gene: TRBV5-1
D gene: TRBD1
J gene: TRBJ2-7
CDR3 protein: ASSPVPGQGSDEQY

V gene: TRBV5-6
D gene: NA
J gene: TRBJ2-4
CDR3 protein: ACSLGLVSAKNIQY

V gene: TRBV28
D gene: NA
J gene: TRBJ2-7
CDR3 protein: ASQAEPGASYEQY

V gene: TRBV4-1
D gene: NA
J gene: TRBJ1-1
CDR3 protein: ASSQEGSGREVGAF

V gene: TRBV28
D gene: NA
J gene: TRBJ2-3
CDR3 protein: ASQEDTQY

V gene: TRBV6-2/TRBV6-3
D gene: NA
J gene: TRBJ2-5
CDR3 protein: ASKGLRTDQETQY

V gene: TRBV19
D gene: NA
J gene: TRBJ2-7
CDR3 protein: ASSIAAGSSYEQY

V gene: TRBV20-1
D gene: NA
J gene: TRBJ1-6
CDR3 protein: SAFWQSEGLTYNSPLH

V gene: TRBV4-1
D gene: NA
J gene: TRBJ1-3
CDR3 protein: ASSQGTRGGNTIY

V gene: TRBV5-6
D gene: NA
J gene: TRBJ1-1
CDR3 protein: ASSSGRTEAF

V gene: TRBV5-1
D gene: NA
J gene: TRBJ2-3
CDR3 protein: ASSPDLGLQDTQY

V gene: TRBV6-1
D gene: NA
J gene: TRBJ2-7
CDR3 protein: ASSEALPAQGGYEQY

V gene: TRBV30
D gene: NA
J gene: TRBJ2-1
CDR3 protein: AWSVGSGSYNEQF

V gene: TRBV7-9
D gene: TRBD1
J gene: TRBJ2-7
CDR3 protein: ASSLEDRGAYEQY

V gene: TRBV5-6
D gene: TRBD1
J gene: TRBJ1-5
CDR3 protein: ASSSGQGLQPQH

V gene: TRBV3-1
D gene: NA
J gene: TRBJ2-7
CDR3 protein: ASSQEGPKGSYEQY

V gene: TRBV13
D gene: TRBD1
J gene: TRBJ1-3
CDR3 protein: ASSTRTGVGNTIY

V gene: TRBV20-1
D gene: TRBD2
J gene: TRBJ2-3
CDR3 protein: SAPLAGYADTQY

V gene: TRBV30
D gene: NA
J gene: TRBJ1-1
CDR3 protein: AWSVTLSTEAF

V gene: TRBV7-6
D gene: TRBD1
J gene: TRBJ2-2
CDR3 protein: ASSTGTGGFTGELF

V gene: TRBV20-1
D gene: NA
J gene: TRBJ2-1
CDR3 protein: SAKGVLAPNNEQF

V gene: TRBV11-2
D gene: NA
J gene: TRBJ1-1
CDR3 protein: ASSAYTEAF

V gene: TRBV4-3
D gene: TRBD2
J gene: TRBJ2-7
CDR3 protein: ASSQDWAGGLSYEQY

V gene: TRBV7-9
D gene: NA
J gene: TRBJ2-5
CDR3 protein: ASSRVDWGREETQY

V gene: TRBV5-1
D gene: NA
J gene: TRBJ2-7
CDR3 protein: ASSLFQGIAEQC

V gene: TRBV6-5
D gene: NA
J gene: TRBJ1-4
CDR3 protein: ASSYSQARTLGEKLF

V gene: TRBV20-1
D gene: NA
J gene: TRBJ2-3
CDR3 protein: SARVEDTQY

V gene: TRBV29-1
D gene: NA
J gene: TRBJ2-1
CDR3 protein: SVEDPDSTVFDEQF

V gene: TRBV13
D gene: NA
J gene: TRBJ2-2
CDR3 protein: ASSSDLREPGTGELF

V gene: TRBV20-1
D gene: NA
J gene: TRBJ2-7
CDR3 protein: SARDTYEQY

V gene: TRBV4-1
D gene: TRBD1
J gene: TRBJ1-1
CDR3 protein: ASSHLRTGGKVEAF

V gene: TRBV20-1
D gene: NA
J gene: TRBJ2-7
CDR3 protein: SARVTDVPSYEQY

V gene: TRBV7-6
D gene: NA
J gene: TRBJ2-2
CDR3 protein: ASTRGPCGELF

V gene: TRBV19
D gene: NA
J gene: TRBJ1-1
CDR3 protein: ASKPTPGGSLNTEAF

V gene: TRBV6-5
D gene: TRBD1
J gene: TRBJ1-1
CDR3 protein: ASSYTDRLTEAF

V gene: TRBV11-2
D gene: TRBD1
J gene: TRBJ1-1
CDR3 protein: ASSYRTGDAEAF

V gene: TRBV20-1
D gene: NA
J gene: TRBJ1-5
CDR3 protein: SASLAGHNQPQH

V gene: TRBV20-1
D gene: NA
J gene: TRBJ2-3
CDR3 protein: SALAPRVVGIADTQY

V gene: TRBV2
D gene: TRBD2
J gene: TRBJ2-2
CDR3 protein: AVEIDGGAYRTGELF

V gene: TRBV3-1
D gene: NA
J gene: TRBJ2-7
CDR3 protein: ASSQEVYNYEQY